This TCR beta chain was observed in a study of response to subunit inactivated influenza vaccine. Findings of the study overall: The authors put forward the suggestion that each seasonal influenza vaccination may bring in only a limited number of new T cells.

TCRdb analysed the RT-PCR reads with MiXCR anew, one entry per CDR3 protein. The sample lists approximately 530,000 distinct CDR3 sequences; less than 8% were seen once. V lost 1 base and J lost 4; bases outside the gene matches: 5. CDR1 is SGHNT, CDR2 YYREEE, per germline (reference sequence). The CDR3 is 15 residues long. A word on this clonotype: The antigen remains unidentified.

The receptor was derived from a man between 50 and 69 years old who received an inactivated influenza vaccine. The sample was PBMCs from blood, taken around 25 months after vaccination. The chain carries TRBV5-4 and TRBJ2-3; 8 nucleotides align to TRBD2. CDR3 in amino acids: CASSLTGGGADTQYF. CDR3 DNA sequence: TGTGCCAGCAGCTTGACCGGGGGGGGCGCAGATACGCAGTATTTT.